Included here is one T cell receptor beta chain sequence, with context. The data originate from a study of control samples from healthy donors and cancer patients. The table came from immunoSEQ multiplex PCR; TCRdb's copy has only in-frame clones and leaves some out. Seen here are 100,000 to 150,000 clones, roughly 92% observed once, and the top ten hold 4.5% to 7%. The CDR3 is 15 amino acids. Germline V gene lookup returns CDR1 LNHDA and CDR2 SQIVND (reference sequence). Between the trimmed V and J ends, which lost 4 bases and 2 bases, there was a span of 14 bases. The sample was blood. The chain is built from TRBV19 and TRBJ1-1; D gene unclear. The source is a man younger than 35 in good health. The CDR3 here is CASSTRRGVNTEAFF. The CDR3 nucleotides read TGTGCCAGTAGTACCCGTCGGGGAGTTAACACTGAAGCTTTCTTT. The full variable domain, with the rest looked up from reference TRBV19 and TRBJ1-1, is DGGITQSPKYLFRKEGQNVTLSCEQNLNHDAMYWYRQDPGQGLRLIYYSQIVNDFQKGDIAEGYSVSREKKESFPLTVTSAQKNPTAFYLCASSTRRGVNTEAFFGQGTRLTVV.